This T cell receptor (beta chain) was identified during a study of blood T cell repertoires in COVID-19. Study context: From the United States, Italy and Spain came samples of acute and convalescent COVID-19. Sample material is recorded as cDNA or gDNA derived from T cells, B-cell-depleted T cells, or PBMCs.

The CDR3 contains 15 residues. The V and J ends lost 4 bases and 0 bases respectively, with 13 bases between them. CDR1 is LGHDT and CDR2 is YNNKEL in the germline V gene (reference sequence). Per the study methods: Amplification of reference gene primers provided the estimated nucleated cell counts. Here immunoSEQ multiplex PCR was the method, and the copy in TCRdb shows in-frame clones only, minus some. The V and J calls and clone size were taken over from that table, and D and trimming were inferred from the DNA. This table has around 300,000 clones, around nine tenths appearing once. The V and J genes are TRBV3-1 (or the pseudogene TRBV3-2) and TRBJ2-7, with a possible D match to TRBD1 (5 bases). The specimen was peripheral blood. This clonotype originated in a woman aged 45 to 65 with active or convalescent COVID-19. The CDR3 DNA follows: TGTGCCAGCAGCCGCAGGGTCCAGAGCTCCTACGAGCAGTACTTC. Protein sequence: CASSRRVQSSYEQYF.